Sequencing of this T cell receptor beta chain was carried out in a study of molecular identifiers for immune sequencing clone quantification. Looked up from germline, CDR1 is SGHVS and CDR2 is FNYEAQ. The CDR3 runs to 16 residues. J lost 2 bases, V lost 6 bases, and 5 bases had no gene match. TCRdb called the PCR reads again in MiXCR, with one record for every CDR3 protein. The sample shows some 650,000 distinct CDR3 sequences, about 20% of them seen only once. This clonotype was found many times. This sequence joins TRBV7-6 and TRBJ2-1; the match to TRBD2 covers 12 bases. This clonotype originated in a human donor in good health. Some libraries in this study had Jurkat cell RNA spiked in. Sequenced sample: naive CD8+ T cells from blood, with Jurkat cell RNA spiked in. Subset: FACS-sorted CD8+CD4-CCR7+CD45RA+ naive T cells. This chain's CDR3 is CASSSLAGGPYNEQFF. CDR3 sequence (DNA): TGTGCCAGCAGTTCCCTAGCGGGAGGGCCCTACAATGAGCAGTTCTTC. The entire variable domain, with the rest obtained from reference TRBV7-6 and TRBJ2-1, is as follows: GAGVSQSPRYKVTKRGQDVALRCDPISGHVSLYWYRQALGQGPEFLTYFNYEAQQDKSGLPNDRFSAERPEGSISTLTIQRTEQRDSAMYRCASSSLAGGPYNEQFFGPGTRLTVL.